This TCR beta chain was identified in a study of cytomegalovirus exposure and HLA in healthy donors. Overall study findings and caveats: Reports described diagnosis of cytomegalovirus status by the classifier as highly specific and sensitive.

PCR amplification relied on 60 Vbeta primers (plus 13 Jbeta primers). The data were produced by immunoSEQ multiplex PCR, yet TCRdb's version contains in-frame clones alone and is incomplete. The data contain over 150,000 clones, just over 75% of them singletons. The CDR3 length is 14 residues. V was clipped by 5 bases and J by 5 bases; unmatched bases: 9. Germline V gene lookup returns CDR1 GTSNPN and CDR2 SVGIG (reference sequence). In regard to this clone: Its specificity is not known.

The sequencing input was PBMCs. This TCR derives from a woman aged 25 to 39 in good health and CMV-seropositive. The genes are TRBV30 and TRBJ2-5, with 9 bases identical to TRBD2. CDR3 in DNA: TGTGCCTGGGGGGGAGCGGGAGGTAGTGAGACCCAGTACTTC. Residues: CAWGGAGGSETQYF.